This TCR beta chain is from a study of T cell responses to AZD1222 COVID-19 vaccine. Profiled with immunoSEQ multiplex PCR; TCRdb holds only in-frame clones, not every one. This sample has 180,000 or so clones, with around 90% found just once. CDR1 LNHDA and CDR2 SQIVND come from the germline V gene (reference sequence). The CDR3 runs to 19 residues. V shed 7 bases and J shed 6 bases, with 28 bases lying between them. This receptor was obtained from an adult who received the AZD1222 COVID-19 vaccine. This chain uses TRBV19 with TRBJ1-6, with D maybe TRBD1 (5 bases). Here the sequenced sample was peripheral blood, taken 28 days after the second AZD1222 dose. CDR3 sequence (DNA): TGTGCCAGTACCCCAATAGGCTTAAGGAGGGGTAGGAGTAATTCACCCCTCCACTTT. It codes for CASTPIGLRRGRSNSPLHF.